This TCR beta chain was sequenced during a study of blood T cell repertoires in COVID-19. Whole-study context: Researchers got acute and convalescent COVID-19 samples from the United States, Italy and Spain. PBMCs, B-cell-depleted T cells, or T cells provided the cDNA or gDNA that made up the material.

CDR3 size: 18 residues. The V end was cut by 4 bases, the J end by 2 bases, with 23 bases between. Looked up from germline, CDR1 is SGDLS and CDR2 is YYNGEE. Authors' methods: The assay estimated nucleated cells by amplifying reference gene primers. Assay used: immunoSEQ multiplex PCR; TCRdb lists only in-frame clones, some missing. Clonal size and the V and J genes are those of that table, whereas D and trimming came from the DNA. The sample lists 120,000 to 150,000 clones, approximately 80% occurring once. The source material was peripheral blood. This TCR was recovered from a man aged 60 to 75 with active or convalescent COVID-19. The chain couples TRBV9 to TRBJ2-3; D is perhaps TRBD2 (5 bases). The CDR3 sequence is CASSPFSDGTLATDTQYF. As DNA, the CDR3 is TGTGCCAGCAGCCCCTTTTCGGACGGCACCCTAGCCACAGATACGCAGTATTTT.